Many counts were recorded for the clone carrying this T cell receptor (beta chain). The antigen is unknown. The TCRbeta library was prepared with unique molecular identifiers. A single record per CDR3 protein comes from TCRdb applying MiXCR to the PCR reads. The sample includes about 600,000 distinct CDR3 sequences, under 30% seen only once; the top ten take 11% to 15%. The data derive from a study of T-cell reconstitution after alpha-beta-depleted transplantation in children. Study results and limitations: Hyperexpanded clones declined; after one year, newly produced T cells mostly supplied diversity. Some patients' high day-60 TCRbeta diversity was attributed to recipient cells surviving conditioning. In patients about two months after transplant, alpha-beta T cells reportedly arose from several hundred expanded graft clones.

The V end lost 7 bases, the J end lost 5 bases, and 19 bases lay between the germline ends. CDR3 length: 15 amino acids. Germline lookup yields CDR1 LNHNV and CDR2 YYDKDF (reference sequence). The chain links TRBV15 to TRBJ2-3, with D perhaps TRBD2 (5 bases). The sample in question was PBMCs, mostly from graft donor cells, obtained 360 days after TCRalphabeta/CD19-depleted stem cell transplant. This TCR derives from a boy in the first two years of life who had a stem cell transplant for acute myeloid leukemia, so the T cells may come from the graft donor. The CDR3 protein is CATTPDGNRRDTQYF. The CDR3 DNA reads as TGTGCCACCACCCCGGACGGGAACCGCAGAGATACGCAGTATTTT.